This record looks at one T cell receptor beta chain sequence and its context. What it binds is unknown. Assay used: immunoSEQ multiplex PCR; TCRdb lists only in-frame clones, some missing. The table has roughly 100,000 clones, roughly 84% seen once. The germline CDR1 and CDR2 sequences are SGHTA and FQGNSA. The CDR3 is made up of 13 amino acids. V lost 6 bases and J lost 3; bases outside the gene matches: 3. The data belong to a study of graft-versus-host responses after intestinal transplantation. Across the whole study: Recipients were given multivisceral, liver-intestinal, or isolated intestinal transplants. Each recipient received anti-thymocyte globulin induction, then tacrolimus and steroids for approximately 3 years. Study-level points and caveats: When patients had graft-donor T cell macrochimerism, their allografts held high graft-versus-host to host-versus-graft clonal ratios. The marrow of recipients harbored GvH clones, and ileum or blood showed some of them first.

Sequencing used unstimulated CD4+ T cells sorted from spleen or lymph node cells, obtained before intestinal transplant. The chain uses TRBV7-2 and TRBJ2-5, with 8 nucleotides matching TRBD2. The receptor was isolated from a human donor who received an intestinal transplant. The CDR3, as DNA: TGTGCCAGCAGATATAGCGGGGAAGAGACCCAGTACTTC. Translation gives CASRYSGEETQYF.